Below are 25 T cell receptor beta chains sequenced from a single sample in a study of CD8+CD57+ T cells in acquired aplastic anemia. Genomic DNA, serving as template, underwent TCR beta VDJ and CDR3 profiling. MiXCR, applied by TCRdb to the reads, yields one record per CDR3 protein. The repertoire holds approximately 50,000 distinct CDR3 sequences, with 70% to 80% as singletons. The sequenced sample consisted of sorted CD4+, CD8+, or CD8+CD57+ T cells (not recorded which) from PBMCs. These receptors all come from a human donor in good health, serving as a control.

This clonotype appeared once. The rearrangement joins TRBV29-1 to TRBJ2-1; 7 bases agree with TRBD1. V gave up 6 bases and J gave up 6 bases; unmatched junction bases: 5. The germline V gene encodes CDR1 SQVTM and CDR2 ANQGSEA. This CDR3 is 12 amino acids long. CDR3 sequence (DNA): TGCAGCGTCCACAGGGGAGTCAATGAGCAGTTCTTC. Translation: CSVHRGVNEQFF.

The chain recombines TRBV6-5 with TRBJ1-6; D is unclear. The germline V gene has CDR1 MNHEY and CDR2 SVGAGI. Deletions cut 0 bases from V and 12 bases from J, with 6 bases between. The CDR3 is 12 residues long. CDR3 bases: TGTGCCAGCAGTTACTCGGTTTTACCCCTCCACTTT. It translates to CASSYSVLPLHF.

This sequence joins TRBV20-1 and TRBJ1-3; D possibly corresponds to TRBD1 (6 bases). The CDR3 spans 14 residues. The germline V gene has CDR1 DFQATT and CDR2 SNEGSKA (reference sequence). Trimming left V 2 bases short and J 4 bases short, with 12 bases between. The CDR3 protein is CSARMGQGGNTIYF. Written as DNA, the CDR3 is TGCAGTGCTAGAATGGGTCAGGGGGGAAACACCATATATTTT.

The CDR3 DNA reads as TGTGCCAGCAGCGCTACGGGACTAGACGCTTACGAGCAGTACTTC. Translation: CASSATGLDAYEQYF. V gene TRBV7-3 combines with J gene TRBJ2-7, with 8 bases identical to TRBD2. Trimming cost V 5 bases and J 4 bases; bases outside gene matches: 10. The CDR3 sequence is 15 residues long. The germline V gene has CDR1 SGHTA and CDR2 FQGTGA. Combining the CDR3 with reference TRBV7-3 and TRBJ2-7 gives the whole variable domain GAGVSQTPSNKVTEKGKYVELRCDPISGHTALYWYRQSLGQGPEFLIYFQGTGAADDSGLPNDRFFAVRPEGSVSTLKIQRTERGDSAVYLCASSATGLDAYEQYFGPGTRLTVT.

This clonotype was seen a single time. V is TRBV7-2 and J is TRBJ1-1, with 10 bases fitting TRBD1. Trimming took 10 bases from V and 5 from J; bases not matched to a gene: 13. There are 15 residues in the CDR3. CDR1 SGHTA and CDR2 FQGNSA come from the germline V gene. CDR3 protein: CATDQTGGMETEAFF. CDR3 nucleotide sequence: TGTGCCACCGATCAGACAGGGGGCATGGAGACTGAAGCTTTCTTT.

This clonotype was detected many times. The V and J genes are TRBV15 and TRBJ1-1, with 8 bases aligning to TRBD1. CDR1 is LNHNV and CDR2 is YYDKDF in the germline V gene (reference sequence). V shed 1 base and J 6 bases; nucleotides not matched to a gene: 4. The CDR3 extends over 14 amino acids. In DNA form, the CDR3 reads TGTGCCACCAGCAGAGGGACAGGGTGGTCTGAAGCTTTCTTT. Amino acid sequence: CATSRGTGWSEAFF.

This chain links TRBV29-1 with TRBJ1-2; D is unresolved. The V end lost 5 bases, the J end lost 10 bases, and 11 bases lay between the germline ends. The CDR3 sequence is 10 residues long. The germline CDR1 and CDR2 sequences are SQVTM and ANQGSEA. For the CDR3, the DNA is TGCAGCGTTTCGGTGTCGGACTACACCTTC. Residues: CSVSVSDYTF.

The chain is built from TRBV7-9 and TRBJ1-1; D uncertain. V was shortened by 5 bases and J by 3 bases, with 13 bases between the two germline ends. The CDR3 contains 14 residues. CDR1 is SEHNR and CDR2 is FQNEAQ in the germline V gene (reference sequence). CDR3: CASSVSFRDTEAFF. CDR3 coding DNA: TGTGCCAGCAGCGTGTCCTTCCGGGACACTGAAGCTTTCTTT. The variable domain in full, completed from reference TRBV7-9 and TRBJ1-1, reads DTGVSQNPRHKITKRGQNVTFRCDPISEHNRLYWYRQTLGQGPEFLTYFQNEAQLEKSRLLSDRFSAERPKGSFSTLEIQRTEQGDSAMYLCASSVSFRDTEAFFGQGTRLTVV.

This clonotype was counted a single time. The chain couples TRBV7-8 to TRBJ1-2; 11 nucleotides line up with TRBD1. Germline V gives CDR1 SGHVS, CDR2 FQNEAQ. The CDR3 has 14 amino acids. The junction had 1 base not matched to a gene; V was cut back by 4 bases and J by 3 bases. The CDR3 reads CASSSGQGDYGYTF. DNA for the CDR3: TGTGCCAGCAGCTCGGGACAGGGGGACTATGGCTACACCTTC.

J is TRBJ2-1 and V is TRBV7-6, with 9 bases that match TRBD2. CDR1 and CDR2 (germline): SGHVS, FNYEAQ. The junction had 13 bases not matched to a gene; V was cut back by 1 base and J by 9 bases. This CDR3 has 17 residues. CDR3 loop: CASSLVSGGGALGEQFF. CDR3 DNA: TGTGCCAGCAGCTTAGTGTCAGGCGGGGGGGCCTTAGGTGAGCAGTTCTTC.

CDR3 loop: CATSREKTGMKGYTF. The DNA of the CDR3 is TGTGCCACCAGCAGAGAAAAGACAGGGATGAAGGGCTACACCTTC. V gene TRBV15 combines with J gene TRBJ1-2; 7 bases align to TRBD1. V shed 0 bases and J 8 bases; nucleotides not matched to a gene: 9. This CDR3 region has 15 residues. Per germline, CDR1 LNHNV and CDR2 YYDKDF (reference sequence).

This clonotype appeared once. This chain connects TRBV2 to TRBJ2-3; maybe TRBD1 (5 bases). This CDR3 is 13 amino acids long. Trimming removed 4 bases from V and 3 bases from J, with 8 bases in between. The germline CDR1 and CDR2 sequences are SNHLY and FYNNEI. The CDR3 DNA reads TGTGCCAGCAGTGGCTCAGGGACAGATACGCAGTATTTT. This sequence encodes CASSGSGTDTQYF.

Written as DNA, the CDR3 is TGTGCCAGCAGTCCCCGACTAGCGCCTACCTACGAGCAGTACTTC. It is translated as CASSPRLAPTYEQYF. V usage is TRBV2 and J usage is TRBJ2-7; the match to TRBD2 covers 8 bases. Germline CDR1 is SNHLY and CDR2 is FYNNEI. The J segment lost 2 bases and the V segment lost 5 bases, leaving 8 bases of the junction unmatched. The CDR3 runs to 15 residues.

In DNA form, the CDR3 reads TGTGCCAGCAGCGAAGCCCTCTCCTACGAGCAGTACTTC. Translating it yields CASSEALSYEQYF. The chain couples TRBV7-9 to TRBJ2-7; no firm D call. Germline CDR1 is SEHNR and CDR2 is FQNEAQ (reference sequence). V lost 5 bases and J 0 bases, leaving 8 bases between the germline ends. The CDR3 runs to 13 residues.

The rearrangement links TRBV5-1 to TRBJ1-1; D not resolved. The CDR3 is 14 residues long. Germline V gene sequence: CDR1 SGHRS, CDR2 YFSETQ. Trimming shortened V by 0 bases and J by 5 bases, and 11 bases separated the two germline ends. CDR3 DNA: TGCGCCAGCAGCTTGGTTTTGGGCAGGACTGAAGCTTTCTTT. Translated, it gives CASSLVLGRTEAFF.

The chain employs TRBV7-8 and TRBJ2-3, with 14 nucleotides matching TRBD2. The CDR3 totals 17 residues. From germline, CDR1 is SGHVS and CDR2 FQNEAQ. The V and J ends lost 4 bases and 0 bases, in that order; junction bases with no gene match: 3. This CDR3 reads CASSSGTSGGSTDTQYF. For the CDR3, the DNA is TGTGCCAGCAGCTCCGGGACTAGCGGGGGTAGCACAGATACGCAGTATTTT.

V is TRBV20-1 and J is TRBJ1-2, with D perhaps TRBD1 (5 bases). The CDR3 is made up of 16 amino acids. V was pared by 0 bases and J by 9 bases, with 23 bases between. The germline gives CDR1 DFQATT, CDR2 SNEGSKA (reference sequence). CDR3 in DNA: TGCAGTGCTAGAGATCACGTTGACAGCGTATTTATGAGCTACACCTTC. It translates to CSARDHVDSVFMSYTF.

This clonotype has just one count. This sequence joins TRBV7-8 and TRBJ2-2; D gene ambiguous. Trimming cost V 1 base and J 3 bases, with 6 bases left between them. This CDR3 has 14 amino acids. Looked up from germline, CDR1 is SGHVS and CDR2 is FQNEAQ. CDR3 sequence: CASSLGPDTGELFF. The CDR3 DNA sequence: TGTGCCAGCAGCTTAGGCCCCGACACCGGGGAGCTGTTTTTT.

The chain carries TRBV10-3 and TRBJ1-1, with D perhaps matching TRBD1 (6 bases). Trimming pared 2 bases from V and 1 base from J, leaving 8 bases between. Germline V gene data show CDR1 as ENHRY and CDR2 as SYGVKD. The CDR3 sequence is 14 residues long. CDR3 amino acids: CAISETGTNTEAFF. Written as DNA, the CDR3 is TGTGCCATCAGTGAGACAGGGACGAACACTGAAGCTTTCTTT.

The table lists this clonotype with a count of one. The genes are TRBV2 and TRBJ2-2; no firm D call. Germline V gene sequence: CDR1 SNHLY, CDR2 FYNNEI. V was shortened by 1 base and J by 6 bases, with 3 bases between the two germline ends. The CDR3 is made up of 12 amino acids. The CDR3 region is CASSEDSGELFF. CDR3 bases: TGTGCCAGCAGTGAAGATTCCGGGGAGCTGTTTTTT.

This clonotype was detected only once. The rearrangement uses TRBV12-3 or TRBV12-4 and TRBJ1-2; TRBD1 matches 11 bases. The trim removed 6 bases at V and 3 bases at J, leaving 9 bases unmatched. The CDR3 covers 16 residues. CDR3 loop: CASRKIGTGGYYGYTF. CDR3 bases: TGTGCCAGCAGAAAGATCGGGACAGGGGGGTACTATGGCTACACCTTC.

This clonotype was detected only a few times. This chain joins TRBV24-1 and TRBJ1-4; the D gene is possibly TRBD1 (5 bases). The V gene lost 6 bases and the J gene lost 3 bases, with 7 bases spanning the gap. The V gene's germline CDR1 is KGHDR and CDR2 SFDVKD. This CDR3 is 13 amino acids long. This chain's CDR3 is CATSQGPNEKLFF. CDR3 in DNA: TGTGCCACCAGTCAGGGTCCTAATGAAAAACTGTTTTTT.

This clonotype was recorded a few times. The chain is built from TRBV11-2 and TRBJ2-2; the D call may be TRBD1 or TRBD2 (5 bases each). The CDR3 runs 16 residues. V was cut by 5 bases and J by 4 bases, with 17 bases left in between. Germline V gene lookup returns CDR1 SGHAT and CDR2 FQNNGV. The CDR3 is CASSPFFGGGTGELFF. CDR3 in DNA: TGTGCCAGCAGCCCCTTCTTTGGGGGTGGCACCGGGGAGCTGTTTTTT.

This clonotype was seen a single time. The chain employs TRBV5-8 and TRBJ1-2, with D unclear. This CDR3 spans 14 amino acids. Germline CDR1 is SGHTS and CDR2 is YDEGEE. The ends were cut back, 1 base at V and 3 bases at J, with 10 bases in the middle. The CDR3 sequence is CASSLRTGHYGYTF. CDR3 bases: TGTGCCAGCAGCTTGAGGACGGGTCACTATGGCTACACCTTC.

Details on this clonotype: One junction end does not reproduce the germline sequence, and a read error may be involved. The V call is TRBV6-1, the J call TRBJ1-1; no firm D call. The CDR3 extends over 13 amino acids. Germline V gene data show CDR1 as MNHNS and CDR2 as SASEGT. The DNA of the CDR3 is TGTGCCATCAGTGAGGCAGTGAACACTGAAGCTTTCTTT. As protein: CAISEAVNTEAFF.